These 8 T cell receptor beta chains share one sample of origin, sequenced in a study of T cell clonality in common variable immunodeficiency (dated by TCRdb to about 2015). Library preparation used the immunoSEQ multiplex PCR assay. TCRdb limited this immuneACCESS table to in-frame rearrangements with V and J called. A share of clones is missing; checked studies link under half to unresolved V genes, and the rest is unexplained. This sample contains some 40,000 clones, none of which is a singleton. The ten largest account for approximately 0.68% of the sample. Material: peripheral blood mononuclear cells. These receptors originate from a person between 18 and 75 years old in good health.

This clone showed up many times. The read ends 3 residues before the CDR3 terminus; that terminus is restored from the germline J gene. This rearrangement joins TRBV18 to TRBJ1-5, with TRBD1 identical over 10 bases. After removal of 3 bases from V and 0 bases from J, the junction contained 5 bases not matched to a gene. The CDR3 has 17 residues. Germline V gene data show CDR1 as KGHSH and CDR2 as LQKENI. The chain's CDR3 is CASSPRGQGSSNQPQHF. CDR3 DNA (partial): TGTGCCAGCTCACCGAGGGGACAGGGGAGTAGCAATCAGCCC.

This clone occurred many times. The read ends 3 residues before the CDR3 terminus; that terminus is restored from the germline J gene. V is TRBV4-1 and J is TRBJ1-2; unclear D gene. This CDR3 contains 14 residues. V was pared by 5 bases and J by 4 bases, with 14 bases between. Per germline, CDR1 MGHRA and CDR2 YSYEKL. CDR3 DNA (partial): TGCGCCAGCAGCTCCGTTGTCGGTCCCTATGGC. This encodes CASSSVVGPYG. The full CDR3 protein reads CASSSVVGPYGYTF.

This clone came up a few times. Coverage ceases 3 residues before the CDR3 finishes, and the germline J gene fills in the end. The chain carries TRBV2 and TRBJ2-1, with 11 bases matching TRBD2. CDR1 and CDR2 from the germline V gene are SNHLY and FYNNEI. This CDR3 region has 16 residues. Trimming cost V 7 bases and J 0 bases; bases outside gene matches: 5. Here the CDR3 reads CASIGTSGSSYNEQFF. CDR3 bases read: TGTGCCAGCATTGGGACTAGCGGAAGCTCCTACAATGAG.

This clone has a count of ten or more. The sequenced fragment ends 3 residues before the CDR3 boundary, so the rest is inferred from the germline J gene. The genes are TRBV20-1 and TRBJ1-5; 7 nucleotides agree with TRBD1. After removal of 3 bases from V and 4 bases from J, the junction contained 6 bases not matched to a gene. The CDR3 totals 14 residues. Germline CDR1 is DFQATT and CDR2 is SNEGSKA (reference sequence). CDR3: CSASGPGQNQPQHF. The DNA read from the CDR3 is TGCAGTGCTAGCGGTCCGGGACAGAATCAGCCC.

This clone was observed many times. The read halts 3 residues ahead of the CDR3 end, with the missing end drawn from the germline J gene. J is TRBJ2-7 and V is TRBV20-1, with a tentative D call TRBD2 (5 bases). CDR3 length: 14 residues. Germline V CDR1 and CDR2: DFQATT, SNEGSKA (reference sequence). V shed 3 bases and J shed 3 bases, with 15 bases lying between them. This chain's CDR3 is CSASDSGRFYEQYF. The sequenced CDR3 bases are TGCAGTGCTAGTGATTCGGGGAGATTCTACGAG.

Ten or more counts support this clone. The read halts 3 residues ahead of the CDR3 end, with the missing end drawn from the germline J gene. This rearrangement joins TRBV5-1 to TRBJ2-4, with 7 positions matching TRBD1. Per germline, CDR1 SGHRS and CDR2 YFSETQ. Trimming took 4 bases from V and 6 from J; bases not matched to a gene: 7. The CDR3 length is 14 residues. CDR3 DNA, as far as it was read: TGCGCCAGCAGCCCCGGGACAGAAGGAAACATT. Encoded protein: CASSPGTEGNI. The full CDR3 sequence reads CASSPGTEGNIQYF.

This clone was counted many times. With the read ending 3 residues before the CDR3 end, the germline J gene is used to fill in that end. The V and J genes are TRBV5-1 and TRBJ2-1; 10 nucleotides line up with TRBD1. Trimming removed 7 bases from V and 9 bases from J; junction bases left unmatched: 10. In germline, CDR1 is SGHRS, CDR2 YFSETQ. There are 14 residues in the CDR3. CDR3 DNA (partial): TGCGCCAGCGGAGGGACAGGGGAATCGGCTGAG. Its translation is CASGGTGESAE. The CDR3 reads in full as CASGGTGESAEQFF.

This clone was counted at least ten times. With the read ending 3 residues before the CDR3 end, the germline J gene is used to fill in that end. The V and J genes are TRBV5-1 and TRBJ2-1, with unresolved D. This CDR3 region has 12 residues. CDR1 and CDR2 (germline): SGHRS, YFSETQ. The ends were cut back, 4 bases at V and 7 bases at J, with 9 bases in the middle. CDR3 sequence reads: CASSPHGNEQFF. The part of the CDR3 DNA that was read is TGCGCCAGCAGCCCCCACGGGAATGAG.